This entry lists 10 T cell receptor beta chains sequenced from one sample in a study of blood T cell repertoires in COVID-19. The data were produced by immunoSEQ multiplex PCR, yet TCRdb's version contains in-frame clones alone and is incomplete. The sample records some 250,000 clones, roughly 80% being singletons. The specimen sequenced was peripheral blood. The receptors derive from an elderly woman with acute or convalescent COVID-19.

In this sample, this clone turned up a few times. The chain couples TRBV7-3 to TRBJ2-3; TRBD1 agrees at 9 bases. CDR3 length: 14 amino acids. Germline V lookup: CDR1 SGHTA, CDR2 FQGTGA. With 1 base clipped from V and 10 bases from J, the junction kept 6 bases outside the gene matches. The CDR3 reads CASSLKPTGGAQYF. As DNA, the CDR3 is TGTGCCAGCAGCTTAAAACCGACAGGGGGTGCGCAGTATTTT. The full variable domain, with the rest looked up from reference TRBV7-3 and TRBJ2-3, is GAGVSQTPSNKVTEKGKYVELRCDPISGHTALYWYRQSLGQGPEFLIYFQGTGAADDSGLPNDRFFAVRPEGSVSTLKIQRTERGDSAVYLCASSLKPTGGAQYFGPGTRLTVL.

The J gene is TRBJ2-3, the V gene TRBV27; 7 bases line up with TRBD2. This CDR3 is 14 amino acids long. Trimming took 11 bases from V and 2 from J; bases not matched to a gene: 10. Germline CDR1 reads MNHEY; CDR2 reads SMNVEV (reference sequence). The CDR3: CASRAGVVTDTQYF. Here the CDR3 DNA reads TGTGCCTCCCGGGCGGGGGTTGTCACAGATACGCAGTATTTT.

The table lists this clone with a count of one. The chain recombines TRBV6-1 with TRBJ1-6; 7 bases map to TRBD1. Trimming cost V 3 bases and J 8 bases; bases outside gene matches: 7. Per germline, CDR1 MNHNS and CDR2 SASEGT. This CDR3 is built from 15 residues. The CDR3, as DNA: TGTGCCAGCAGTGACCCTCAGGGGGTTTATTCACCCCTCCACTTT. Amino acids: CASSDPQGVYSPLHF.

This chain connects TRBV19 to TRBJ2-3; maybe TRBD1 (5 bases). This CDR3 is 13 amino acids long. The germline CDR1 and CDR2 sequences are LNHDA and SQIVND (reference sequence). V lost 6 bases to trimming and J lost 5 bases, with 12 bases between them. As DNA, the CDR3 is TGTGCCAGTAGCGACAGAAGTCGAGATACGCAGTATTTT. Its translation: CASSDRSRDTQYF.

CDR3 amino acids: CASSLDSDRGGKNEQFF. The CDR3 coding sequence is TGTGCCAGCAGCTTAGATTCAGACAGGGGGGGGAAGAATGAGCAGTTCTTC. The V gene is TRBV11-2, the J gene TRBJ2-1; 9 nucleotides align to TRBD1. The V segment lost 0 bases and the J segment 7 bases; nucleotides outside the gene matches: 10. The CDR3 spans 17 residues. Germline CDR1 reads SGHAT; CDR2 reads FQNNGV.

This chain joins TRBV11-2 and TRBJ1-2; 8 nucleotides line up with TRBD1. The germline V gene encodes CDR1 SGHAT and CDR2 FQNNGV. The junction had 10 bases not matched to a gene; V was cut back by 5 bases and J by 5 bases. The CDR3 contains 15 residues. In DNA form, the CDR3 reads TGTGCCAGCAGCCGCGGCGCGGGACAGGTGTATGGCTACACCTTC. It translates to CASSRGAGQVYGYTF.

The rearrangement uses TRBV6-5 and TRBJ2-3; D is perhaps TRBD2 (5 bases). Germline loops: CDR1 MNHEY, CDR2 SVGAGI. There are 16 residues in the CDR3. With 2 bases removed from V and 5 bases from J, the gap between germline ends came to 17 bases. The CDR3 coding sequence is TGTGCCAGCAGTTACAGCTACGGAGGACTCATAGATACGCAGTATTTT. This translates into CASSYSYGGLIDTQYF.

The gene calls are TRBV20-1 and TRBJ2-1, with D maybe TRBD2 (5 bases). Germline lookup yields CDR1 DFQATT and CDR2 SNEGSKA (reference sequence). This CDR3 has 13 amino acids. Trimming left V 3 bases short and J 6 bases short, with 12 bases between. Here the CDR3 reads CSASTGWGNEQFF. In DNA form, the CDR3 reads TGCAGTGCTAGTACGGGGTGGGGCAATGAGCAGTTCTTC.

The chain combines TRBV27 with TRBJ2-7; the match to TRBD2 covers 10 bases. Germline CDR1 MNHEY, CDR2 SMNVEV (reference sequence). The trim removed 2 bases at V and 2 bases at J, leaving 3 bases unmatched. The CDR3 covers 15 residues. The CDR3 DNA reads TGTGCCAGCAGTTTAGGTAGCGGGGGGACCTACGAGCAGTACTTC. Its protein is CASSLGSGGTYEQYF.

The genes are TRBV19 and TRBJ2-1, with D tentatively TRBD2 (6 bases). Germline V gene data show CDR1 as LNHDA and CDR2 as SQIVND (reference sequence). CDR3 length: 21 amino acids. The ends were cut back, 1 base at V and 2 bases at J, with 27 bases in the middle. The CDR3 sequence is CASSIGGVWDPGPPPYNEQFF. The CDR3 DNA sequence: TGTGCCAGTAGTATAGGGGGGGTGTGGGACCCAGGGCCCCCCCCCTACAATGAGCAGTTCTTC.